These 23 T cell receptor beta chains came from one sample sequenced in a study of identical twins' blood T cells. TCRdb used MiXCR to reprocess the 5' RACE reads, holding one entry per CDR3 protein. The table shows 400,000 or so distinct CDR3 sequences, with over 25% occurring only once. The sample taken for sequencing was PBMCs. Source of these receptors: a woman aged 18 to 55 in good health.

The rearrangement joins TRBV28 to TRBJ2-1, with D perhaps matching TRBD1 or TRBD2 (5 bases each). Trimming pared 10 bases from V and 5 bases from J, leaving 21 bases between. Germline lookup yields CDR1 MDHEN and CDR2 SYDVKM. CDR3 size: 15 residues. The DNA of the CDR3 is TGTGCCACCAGGACGGGACGACAGTTCCACAATGAGCAGTTCTTC. Translating it yields CATRTGRQFHNEQFF.

This rearrangement joins TRBV19 to TRBJ1-2; D is possibly TRBD1 (5 bases). The CDR3 runs to 13 residues. Trimming removed 2 bases from V and 7 bases from J, with 11 bases in between. Germline lookup yields CDR1 LNHDA and CDR2 SQIVND (reference sequence). CDR3: CASSIMEGSGYTF. In DNA, the CDR3 is TGTGCCAGTAGTATAATGGAGGGGTCTGGCTACACCTTC. Together with reference TRBV19 and TRBJ1-2, the CDR3 gives the full variable domain: DGGITQSPKYLFRKEGQNVTLSCEQNLNHDAMYWYRQDPGQGLRLIYYSQIVNDFQKGDIAEGYSVSREKKESFPLTVTSAQKNPTAFYLCASSIMEGSGYTFGSGTRLTVV.

This clonotype occurred a few times. This sequence joins TRBV29-1 and TRBJ2-1; unclear D gene. V lost 7 bases and J lost 5, with 9 bases in between. CDR3 size: 11 residues. Germline V gives CDR1 SQVTM, CDR2 ANQGSEA. The CDR3 spells CSAEPNNEQFF. The DNA of the CDR3 is TGCAGCGCAGAACCTAACAATGAGCAGTTCTTC.

As regards this clonotype: The junction departs from the called germline gene at one end, perhaps through a read error. The chain is built from TRBV18 and TRBJ1-3; TRBD1 might be the D (5 bases). This CDR3 spans 14 amino acids. From germline, CDR1 is KGHSH and CDR2 LQKENI. The CDR3 is CASSPRGAGNTVYF. The CDR3 DNA sequence: TGTGCCAGCTCACCACGAGGGGCTGGAAACACCGTATATTTT.

Of note for this clonotype: This may be a read error, as it is one base from a much larger clone. The chain joins TRBV24-1 to TRBJ2-2; D not resolved. Germline V gives CDR1 KGHDR, CDR2 SFDVKD. This CDR3 spans 13 amino acids. Here the CDR3 DNA reads TGTGCCACCAGTGGTTTGACGGGCGGGGAGCTGTTTTTT. It yields the protein CATSGLTGGELFF.

This clonotype was seen more than once but under ten times. The chain links TRBV19 to TRBJ2-2; no clear D gene. This CDR3 comprises 10 residues. The V and J ends lost 6 bases and 8 bases respectively, with 4 bases between them. Looked up from germline, CDR1 is LNHDA and CDR2 is SQIVND (reference sequence). CDR3 sequence: CASRGGELFF. CDR3 sequence (DNA): TGTGCCAGTAGAGGTGGGGAGCTGTTTTTT.

The chain uses TRBV6-6 and TRBJ2-3, with 9 bases aligning to TRBD2. Trimming at V came to 2 bases and at J to 3 bases, leaving 6 bases not matched to a gene. Germline loops: CDR1 MNHNY, CDR2 SVGAGI (reference sequence). The CDR3 contains 16 residues. CDR3 sequence: CASSYRAGGVTDTQYF. The CDR3, as DNA: TGTGCCAGCAGTTACAGAGCGGGAGGAGTAACAGATACGCAGTATTTT.

This clonotype has more than one count but fewer than ten. The rearrangement links TRBV20-1 to TRBJ2-3, with D possibly TRBD2 on 5 matching bases. The V gene lost 3 bases and the J gene lost 4 bases, with 8 bases spanning the gap. CDR1 is DFQATT and CDR2 is SNEGSKA in the germline V gene (reference sequence). CDR3 length: 12 amino acids. The CDR3 DNA reads TGCAGTGCTAGTCTAGCCGCAGATACGCAGTATTTT. Translation gives CSASLAADTQYF.

This chain links TRBV25-1 with TRBJ2-1, with TRBD2 identical over 9 bases. The V gene end was trimmed by 1 base and the J gene end by 8 bases; junction bases not matched to a gene: 9. Germline assignment: CDR1 MGHDK and CDR2 SYGVNS. The CDR3 covers 16 residues. The CDR3 is CASSEWVAGEHHEQFF. The CDR3 DNA reads as TGTGCCAGCAGTGAATGGGTAGCGGGAGAGCACCATGAGCAGTTCTTC.

Written as DNA, the CDR3 is TGCAGTGCCCGTAGAGGGGGAATAAACACTGAAGCTTTCTTT. This codes for CSARRGGINTEAFF. V gene TRBV20-1 combines with J gene TRBJ1-1, with D tentatively TRBD1 (6 bases). The CDR3 length is 14 residues. Per the germline V gene, CDR1 is DFQATT and CDR2 is SNEGSKA (reference sequence). V was trimmed by 6 bases and J by 2 bases, leaving 16 bases between them.

This clonotype was found a few times. CDR3 region: CASSSLPGQGISSYGYTF. The CDR3 nucleotides are TGTGCCAGCTCTTCTTTACCGGGACAGGGGATAAGCAGCTATGGCTACACCTTC. The chain is built from TRBV18 and TRBJ1-2; 10 bases are shared with TRBD1. The CDR3 runs to 18 residues. Losses at the gene ends were 6 bases for V and 4 bases for J; bases not matched to a gene: 17. The germline V gene encodes CDR1 KGHSH and CDR2 LQKENI.

The chain joins TRBV30 to TRBJ1-5, with D hard to call. This CDR3 comprises 13 residues. V shed 1 base and J shed 3 bases, with 7 bases lying between them. CDR1 is GTSNPN, CDR2 SVGIG, per germline (reference sequence). The CDR3 is CAWSGRYNQPQHF. The CDR3 region has the DNA TGTGCCTGGAGTGGACGGTACAATCAGCCCCAGCATTTT.

This clonotype has more than one count but fewer than ten. The rearrangement uses TRBV6-5 and TRBJ2-5; maybe TRBD1 (6 bases). Per the germline V gene, CDR1 is MNHEY and CDR2 is SVGAGI. Trimming took 4 bases from V and 4 from J, leaving 22 bases between them. The CDR3 runs 17 residues. The CDR3 coding sequence is TGTGCCAGCAGTTTTGGACAGCAAACGGGGCCAAGAGAGACCCAGTACTTC. Translated, it gives CASSFGQQTGPRETQYF.

About this clonotype: Being one base from a much bigger clone, this may be a read error. The rearrangement links TRBV4-2 to TRBJ1-2; unclear D gene. Germline-derived CDR1 and CDR2 are LGHNA and YNFKEQ. The CDR3 sequence is 15 residues long. Trimming cost V 3 bases and J 0 bases, with 11 bases left between them. The CDR3 region has the DNA TGTGCCAGCAGCCAGGCGCCTAATACTAACTATGGCTACACCTTC. Translation: CASSQAPNTNYGYTF.

The rearrangement joins TRBV12-3 or TRBV12-4 to TRBJ1-1, with 9 bases fitting TRBD1. The CDR3 loop spans 16 amino acids. V lost 3 bases and J lost 4; bases outside the gene matches: 9. The CDR3 protein is CASSFITGGSGTEAFF. DNA of the CDR3: TGTGCCAGCAGTTTTATCACAGGGGGCTCTGGCACTGAAGCTTTCTTT.

With respect to this clonotype: A read error may produce the germline difference seen at one junction end. This chain uses TRBV2 with TRBJ2-3; TRBD2 agrees at 9 bases. CDR3 length: 15 residues. CDR1 is SNHLY, CDR2 FYNNEI, per germline. As DNA, the CDR3 is TGTGCCAGCAGCAAGCGGGAGGTCTGGACAGGTACGCAGTATTTT. Translating it yields CASSKREVWTGTQYF.

The table lists this clonotype with a count of one. The germline gene is not matched at one end of the junction; a read error may be the cause. This CDR3 reads CASSLRRWKTETFF. The CDR3 DNA is TGTGCCAGCAGCTTACGTAGGTGGAAAACTGAAACTTTCTTT. J is TRBJ1-1 and V is TRBV7-6; D gene uncertain. The length of the CDR3 is 14 residues. Germline CDR1 is SGHVS and CDR2 is FNYEAQ.

This clonotype was counted at least ten times. V and J are TRBV2 and TRBJ2-2, with no clear D. Trimming took off 8 bases at V and 6 bases at J, with 10 bases between the two ends. The CDR3 runs 12 residues. Germline-derived CDR1 and CDR2 are SNHLY and FYNNEI. The CDR3: CASGVEPGELFF. The CDR3 region has the DNA TGTGCCAGCGGGGTGGAGCCCGGGGAGCTGTTTTTT.

This clonotype occurred a few times. The chain links TRBV14 to TRBJ2-1; D may be TRBD2 (7 bases). Trimming stripped 5 bases from V and 9 bases from J, with 14 bases between. Germline-derived CDR1 and CDR2 are SGHDN and FVKESK. The CDR3 is 13 amino acids. DNA for the CDR3: TGTGCCAGCAGCTGGACTAGGGGGAGTGAGCAGTTCTTC. Residues: CASSWTRGSEQFF.

This clonotype was detected a few times. The rearrangement joins TRBV21-1 to TRBJ1-6. TRBV21-1 is designated a pseudogene. The CDR3 consists of 16 residues. CDR3 in amino acids: CASSKLFGRHNSPLHF. The CDR3 DNA follows: TGTGCCAGCAGCAAACTTTTCGGCCGACATAATTCACCCCTCCACTTT.

The chain couples TRBV6-2 or TRBV6-3 to TRBJ2-1; D may match TRBD1 or TRBD2 (6 bases each). Looked up from germline, CDR1 is MNHEY and CDR2 is SVGEGT. The ends were cut back, 2 bases at V and 7 bases at J, with 12 bases in the middle. The CDR3 loop spans 14 amino acids. The CDR3 nucleotides read TGTGCCAGCAGTTACCCCGGGGGCCATAATGAGCAGTTCTTC. Translating it yields CASSYPGGHNEQFF.

The J gene is TRBJ1-1, the V gene TRBV29-1; D is perhaps TRBD1 (6 bases). The germline V gene encodes CDR1 SQVTM and CDR2 ANQGSEA. Between the trimmed V and J ends, which lost 6 bases and 1 base, there was a span of 12 bases. The CDR3 length is 13 residues. This CDR3 reads CSVAGHENTEAFF. CDR3 bases: TGCAGCGTGGCGGGACATGAGAACACTGAAGCTTTCTTT.

The chain joins TRBV29-1 to TRBJ2-3, with 9 bases matching TRBD2. The CDR3 is 14 amino acids. In germline, CDR1 is SQVTM, CDR2 ANQGSEA. Losses at the gene ends were 6 bases for V and 0 bases for J; bases not matched to a gene: 4. The DNA of the CDR3 is TGCAGCGTGAGACTAGCGGTTAGCACAGATACGCAGTATTTT. Translation: CSVRLAVSTDTQYF.